This note documents a single T cell receptor (beta chain) sequence. Its antigen remains unknown. This sample stems from a study of cytomegalovirus exposure and HLA in healthy donors. Whole-study results and caveats: Published work reported that the classifier diagnosed cytomegalovirus status with high specificity and sensitivity. First-cohort TCR clusters were later found to tend to co-occur in the 120 validation repertoires.

Sequencing used immunoSEQ multiplex PCR; TCRdb keeps in-frame clones, though not all of them. Of 200,000 to 250,000 clones listed, 80% to 90% are singletons. The sequencing sample was made of PBMCs. The sequence was collected from a woman aged 18-29 years in good health and CMV-seropositive.

The CDR3: CASSVAGGSYEQYF. For the CDR3, the DNA is TGTGCCAGCAGTGTTGCGGGAGGCTCCTACGAGCAGTACTTC. The chain links TRBV2 to TRBJ2-7; TRBD2 matches at 8 bases. The V segment lost 4 bases and the J segment 0 bases; nucleotides outside the gene matches: 2. This CDR3 comprises 14 residues. The germline V gene has CDR1 SNHLY and CDR2 FYNNEI.